This entry is about one TCR beta chain. Using immunoSEQ multiplex PCR, the repertoire was profiled, and TCRdb retains in-frame clones only, with some absent. This sample carries under 400,000 clones, roughly 84% of them seen once, and the ten largest clones take around 3.7%. The treatment was: 15 to 20 received Ad26.COV2.S at low or high dose, single or two shots; several received placebo; per-sample allocation not given. Sampling occurred on day 63 after the first vaccine or placebo injection. These data are taken from a study of Ad26.COV2.S vaccination and SARS-CoV-2 variants. Trimming shortened V by 1 base and J by 9 bases, and 12 bases separated the two germline ends. CDR3 length equals 13 residues. The germline gives CDR1 LGHDT, CDR2 YNNKEL (reference sequence).

This sequence originates from a person between 18 and 65 years old who received the Ad26.COV2.S COVID-19 vaccine or a placebo. Sequencing was performed on peripheral blood, taken in a trial of Ad26.COV2.S vaccine versus placebo. The J gene is TRBJ2-5, the V gene TRBV3-1 (or the pseudogene TRBV3-2), with D possibly TRBD2 on 6 matching bases. CDR3 nucleotides: TGTGCCAGCAGCCAAGTTATCTCGGGGGCCCAGTACTTC. Protein product: CASSQVISGAQYF.